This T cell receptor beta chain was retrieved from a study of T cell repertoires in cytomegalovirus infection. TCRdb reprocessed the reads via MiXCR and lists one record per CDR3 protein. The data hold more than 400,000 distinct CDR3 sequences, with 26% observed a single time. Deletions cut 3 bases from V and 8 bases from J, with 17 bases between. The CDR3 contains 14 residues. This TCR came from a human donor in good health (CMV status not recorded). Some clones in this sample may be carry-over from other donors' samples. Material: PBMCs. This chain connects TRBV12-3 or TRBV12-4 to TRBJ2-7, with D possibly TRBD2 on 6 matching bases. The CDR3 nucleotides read TGTGCCAGCAGTTTCGGGGGTTGGGCGAGGAAGCAGTACTTC. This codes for CASSFGGWARKQYF.